The 4 T cell receptor beta chains in this list originate from one sample, sequenced in a study of tumor and adjacent non-tumor tissue in lung cancer. RNA was extracted from bulk tissue without any cell sorting. Three rounds of nested PCR, following a modified ARM-PCR protocol, produced the TCRbeta library. TCRdb reprocessed the multiplex PCR reads with MiXCR, giving one entry per CDR3 protein. The sample has 75,000 to 100,000 distinct CDR3 sequences, approximately 65% seen once; the top ten hold about 17%. Specimen: lung tumor tissue. These TCRs come from a man aged 55-75 years with non-small cell lung cancer.

Comment on this clonotype: Germline is not matched at one junction end, which may reflect a read error. This chain joins TRBV11-2 and TRBJ2-1, with a weak D call TRBD2 (5 bases). The CDR3 covers 16 residues. Per the germline V gene, CDR1 is SGHAT and CDR2 is FQNNGV. CDR3 sequence (DNA): TGTGCGAGCAGCTTAGAGCGGAGGAGCTCCTACAATGTGCAATTCTTC. Translating gives CASSLERRSSYNVQFF. Based on the CDR3 plus reference TRBV11-2 and TRBJ2-1, the full variable domain is EAGVAQSPRYKIIEKRQSVAFWCNPISGHATLYWYQQILGQGPKLLIQFQNNGVVDDSQLPKDRFSAERLKGVDSTLKIQPAKLEDSAVYLCASSLERRSSYNVQFFGPGTRLTVL.

On this clonotype itself: At one end the junction does not follow the germline gene, possibly because of a read error. The gene calls are TRBV6-1 and TRBJ2-3; 10 bases map to TRBD1. Germline values: CDR1 MNHNS, CDR2 SASEGT. The CDR3 extends over 16 amino acids. The DNA of the CDR3 is TGTGTCAGCCACAGCGCCGGGACAGGGGACGCAGATACGCAGTATTTT. Translated: CVSHSAGTGDADTQYF.

A note on this clonotype: A read error may produce the germline difference seen at one junction end. V and J are TRBV11-3 and TRBJ2-5; D is tentatively TRBD1 or TRBD2 (7 bases each). This CDR3 comprises 16 residues. Germline assignment: CDR1 SGHNT and CDR2 YENEEA. The CDR3 protein is CARSLGSGTVEETQNF. DNA for the CDR3: TGTGCCAGAAGCTTAGGGAGCGGGACAGTCGAAGAGACCCAGAACTTC. Together with reference TRBV11-3 and TRBJ2-5, the CDR3 gives the full variable domain: EAGVVQSPRYKIIEKKQPVAFWCNPISGHNTLYWYLQNLGQGPELLIRYENEEAVDDSQLPKDRFSAERLKGVDSTLKIQPAELGDSAVYLCARSLGSGTVEETQNFGPGTRLLVL.

A remark on this clonotype: One end of the junction does not line up with germline, which may come from a read error. The V and J genes are TRBV6-1 and TRBJ1-2, with D perhaps matching TRBD1 (5 bases). Germline-derived CDR1 and CDR2 are MNHNS and SASEGT. The CDR3 runs 14 residues. The CDR3 DNA reads TGTGCCAGCATTGAAGGACACCTGGTCTATGGTTACACCTTC. Translated: CASIEGHLVYGYTF.